Presented here are 24 T cell receptor beta chains from one specimen sequenced in a study of blood T cells in healthy people across ages. A J-beta primer mix and a sample-barcoded 5' primer were used in a second PCR of roughly 6 to 12 cycles. TCRdb fed the 5' RACE reads into MiXCR, producing one record per CDR3 protein. Of about 1,500,000 distinct CDR3 sequences in the sample, 28% were seen once. Sequenced: blood. The origin of the receptors is a woman aged 25-40 years in good health.

At least ten counts were recorded for this clonotype. The chain employs TRBV4-1 and TRBJ1-2, with TRBD1 matching over 7 bases. The CDR3 totals 16 residues. The germline V gene encodes CDR1 MGHRA and CDR2 YSYEKL. With V trimmed by 3 bases and J by 1 base, 8 bases remained unmatched. CDR3 sequence: CASSHQQGFSNYGYTF. The CDR3 DNA is TGCGCCAGCAGCCATCAACAGGGGTTTAGTAACTATGGCTACACCTTC.

The chain carries TRBV6-2 or TRBV6-3 and TRBJ2-5; D is uncertain. V shed 7 bases and J shed 5 bases, with 11 bases lying between them. Per the germline V gene, CDR1 is MNHEY and CDR2 is SVGEGT. This CDR3 is built from 12 residues. The CDR3 DNA reads as TGTGCCAGCAAGCCTCCTGGGGAGACCCAGTACTTC. Translating it yields CASKPPGETQYF.

On this clonotype: This may stem from a read error, because a much larger clone lies one nucleotide away. The chain couples TRBV24-1 to TRBJ2-3; D is unresolved. The CDR3 runs 12 residues. Germline V gene data show CDR1 as KGHDR and CDR2 as SFDVKD. V lost 4 bases and J lost 2, with 3 bases in between. The CDR3 bases are TGTGCCACCAGTGACAACACAGATACGCAGTATTTT. This encodes CATSDNTDTQYF.

This clonotype has only a few counts. The chain joins TRBV5-1 to TRBJ2-1; D might be TRBD1 (6 bases). CDR1 SGHRS and CDR2 YFSETQ come from the germline V gene. CDR3 size: 16 residues. V gave up 3 bases and J gave up 9 bases, with 22 bases separating them. CDR3 sequence: CASSYQTGFGTGEQFF. DNA for the CDR3: TGCGCCAGCAGCTATCAAACAGGGTTCGGGACGGGTGAGCAGTTCTTC.

This clonotype was picked up many times. The V gene is TRBV29-1, the J gene TRBJ2-5; D uncertain. Germline V lookup: CDR1 SQVTM, CDR2 ANQGSEA. The CDR3 has 13 residues. With 7 bases removed from V and 5 bases from J, the gap between germline ends came to 17 bases. The CDR3 sequence is CSGRVRVSETQYF. CDR3 DNA sequence: TGCAGCGGAAGGGTACGGGTCTCTGAGACCCAGTACTTC.

This clonotype was detected only a few times. The chain joins TRBV7-9 to TRBJ1-2; D call uncertain. The CDR3 length is 14 residues. Looked up from germline, CDR1 is SEHNR and CDR2 is FQNEAQ (reference sequence). V lost 5 bases and J 4 bases, leaving 14 bases between the germline ends. The CDR3 nucleotides read TGTGCCAGCAGCCCCGTAGCAGCTCCCTATGGCTACACCTTC. Its translation is CASSPVAAPYGYTF.

J is TRBJ1-4 and V is TRBV11-2, with TRBD1 matching 8 bases. The V and J ends lost 5 bases and 14 bases, in that order; junction bases with no gene match: 7. The germline V gene encodes CDR1 SGHAT and CDR2 FQNNGV. This CDR3 region has 12 residues. The CDR3 sequence: CASSIRTGNLFF. The CDR3 DNA follows: TGTGCCAGCAGCATTAGGACAGGGAATCTGTTTTTT.

Comments on this clonotype: This could be a read error, since a much larger clone is one nucleotide away. V is TRBV7-9 and J is TRBJ2-1; D uncertain. Germline V CDR1 and CDR2: SEHNR, FQNEAQ (reference sequence). The CDR3 totals 13 residues. CDR3 bases: TGTGTCAGCAGCCCCCAATCCCAGTTCGGGCAGTTCTTC. As protein: CVSSPQSQFGQFF.

A few counts support this clonotype. This sequence joins TRBV4-3 and TRBJ2-7; TRBD1 matches at 7 bases. CDR1 LGHNA and CDR2 YSLEER come from the germline V gene. This CDR3 spans 15 amino acids. Losses at the gene ends were 0 bases for V and 6 bases for J; bases not matched to a gene: 8. This chain's CDR3 is CASSQDGTGVGEQYF. DNA of the CDR3: TGCGCCAGCAGCCAAGATGGTACAGGGGTGGGCGAGCAGTACTTC.

This clonotype was seen more than once but under ten times. The rearrangement joins TRBV20-1 to TRBJ2-7; a weak D match, TRBD1 (6 bases). This CDR3 is built from 14 residues. The germline CDR1 and CDR2 sequences are DFQATT and SNEGSKA (reference sequence). V gave up 2 bases and J gave up 2 bases, with 13 bases separating them. In DNA form, the CDR3 reads TGCAGTGCTAGAACCAGAGACAGGCCCTACGAGCAGTACTTC. Its protein product is CSARTRDRPYEQYF.

The J gene is TRBJ2-5, the V gene TRBV6-1; TRBD1 matches 10 bases. With the DNA end fitting TRBJ2-7 better, the J assignment may be wrong. This CDR3 contains 15 residues. Per the germline V gene, CDR1 is MNHNS and CDR2 is SASEGT. In nucleotides, the CDR3 is TGTGCCAGCAGTGGCCGGACAGGGGGGACCTACGAGCAGTACTTC. Its translation is CASSGRTGGTYEQYF.

This clonotype was detected many times. The rearrangement uses TRBV7-2 and TRBJ2-7; 9 bases map to TRBD2. Germline values: CDR1 SGHTA, CDR2 FQGNSA. V was pared by 5 bases and J by 1 base, with 6 bases of the junction left unmatched. The CDR3 runs 15 residues. As DNA, the CDR3 is TGTGCCAGCAGCCCCCGGACTAGCGTATCCTACGAGCAGTACTTC. This sequence encodes CASSPRTSVSYEQYF.

The CDR3 sequence is CSASGMGLGNTIYF. The CDR3 region has the DNA TGCAGTGCTAGTGGTATGGGGCTTGGAAACACCATATATTTT. V usage is TRBV20-1 and J usage is TRBJ1-3, with D possibly being TRBD1 (5 bases). The CDR3 length is 14 residues. V gave up 3 bases and J gave up 3 bases, with 12 bases separating them. Per the germline V gene, CDR1 is DFQATT and CDR2 is SNEGSKA (reference sequence).

This CDR3 is CASSRRGQGGTEAFF. For the CDR3, the DNA is TGTGCCAGCAGTCGCCGGGGACAGGGAGGCACTGAAGCTTTCTTT. The chain is built from TRBV25-1 and TRBJ1-1; 9 nucleotides line up with TRBD1. V lost 5 bases and J lost 4; bases outside the gene matches: 8. The CDR3 loop spans 15 amino acids. The germline V gene has CDR1 MGHDK and CDR2 SYGVNS.

The chain employs TRBV15 and TRBJ2-1; no firm D call. Trimming shortened V by 0 bases and J by 4 bases, and 7 bases separated the two germline ends. Germline CDR1 reads LNHNV; CDR2 reads YYDKDF (reference sequence). The CDR3 runs to 14 residues. The CDR3 region has the DNA TGTGCCACCAGCAGAGATTGGCGATACAATGAGCAGTTCTTC. Amino acid sequence: CATSRDWRYNEQFF.

The sample holds a few counts of this clonotype. The V call is TRBV11-2, the J call TRBJ2-5; possibly TRBD1 for D (6 bases). This CDR3 contains 15 residues. V lost 5 bases to trimming and J lost 4 bases, with 17 bases between them. CDR1 is SGHAT and CDR2 is FQNNGV in the germline V gene. The CDR3 loop reads CASSPAPGTRETQYF. DNA of the CDR3: TGTGCCAGCAGCCCCGCGCCCGGGACAAGAGAGACCCAGTACTTC.

The V call is TRBV20-1, the J call TRBJ1-5; D not certain. V shed 4 bases and J shed 5 bases, with 9 bases lying between them. The CDR3 has 12 amino acids. Per germline, CDR1 DFQATT and CDR2 SNEGSKA (reference sequence). The CDR3 here is CSATIRDQPQHF. CDR3 coding DNA: TGCAGTGCTACCATAAGGGATCAGCCCCAGCATTTT.

The chain recombines TRBV5-1 with TRBJ1-5; 9 bases agree with TRBD1. CDR3 length: 14 amino acids. Germline CDR1 and CDR2: SGHRS and YFSETQ. Trimming removed 4 bases from V and 9 bases from J; junction bases left unmatched: 8. Written as DNA, the CDR3 is TGCGCCAGCAGCGTGACAGGGGGAAGTGGGCCCCAGCATTTT. It is translated as CASSVTGGSGPQHF.

Only a few counts were recorded for this clonotype. The chain employs TRBV20-1 and TRBJ2-3, with 12 bases fitting TRBD2. CDR3 length: 18 amino acids. CDR1 and CDR2 from the germline V gene are DFQATT and SNEGSKA (reference sequence). V was clipped by 5 bases and J by 5 bases; unmatched bases: 17. Here the CDR3 DNA reads TGCAGTGCTCATCATCCTAGCGGGGGGGCCCTGGTGTTAGATACGCAGTATTTT. Translating it yields CSAHHPSGGALVLDTQYF.

This clonotype was seen many times. The chain couples TRBV10-3 to TRBJ2-7; 10 positions agree with TRBD1. This CDR3 contains 15 residues. The germline CDR1 and CDR2 sequences are ENHRY and SYGVKD. Trimming cost V 4 bases and J 2 bases; bases outside gene matches: 5. The DNA of the CDR3 is TGTGCCATCAGTGGACCGGGACAGGGGACCTACGAGCAGTACTTC. It yields the protein CAISGPGQGTYEQYF.

The chain uses TRBV11-2 and TRBJ1-1; 7 positions match TRBD1. V was clipped by 3 bases and J by 0 bases; unmatched bases: 4. The length of the CDR3 is 15 residues. Looked up from germline, CDR1 is SGHAT and CDR2 is FQNNGV. The CDR3 reads CASSFRDSLNTEAFF. In DNA, the CDR3 is TGTGCCAGCAGCTTCCGGGACAGTTTGAACACTGAAGCTTTCTTT. Combining the CDR3 with reference TRBV11-2 and TRBJ1-1 gives the whole variable domain EAGVAQSPRYKIIEKRQSVAFWCNPISGHATLYWYQQILGQGPKLLIQFQNNGVVDDSQLPKDRFSAERLKGVDSTLKIQPAKLEDSAVYLCASSFRDSLNTEAFFGQGTRLTVV.

This clonotype was observed a handful of times. The V gene is TRBV20-1, the J gene TRBJ1-1, with D unclear. V lost 3 bases to trimming and J lost 1 base, with 12 bases between them. CDR3 length: 14 amino acids. Per the germline V gene, CDR1 is DFQATT and CDR2 is SNEGSKA (reference sequence). In DNA form, the CDR3 reads TGCAGTGCTAGGGGCGGGAGACAGAACACTGAAGCTTTCTTT. Its translation: CSARGGRQNTEAFF.

This clonotype was observed a few times. This chain joins TRBV9 and TRBJ2-1; D perhaps matches TRBD2 (6 bases). The V gene lost 4 bases and the J gene lost 6 bases, with 20 bases spanning the gap. This CDR3 is 16 amino acids long. CDR1 and CDR2 (germline): SGDLS, YYNGEE. The CDR3 is CASSPKTSSIGNEQFF. Here the CDR3 DNA reads TGTGCCAGCAGCCCCAAGACTAGTTCAATTGGCAATGAGCAGTTCTTC.

The rearrangement links TRBV20-1 to TRBJ2-1, with TRBD2 matching over 10 bases. The J segment lost 4 bases and the V segment lost 6 bases, leaving 9 bases of the junction unmatched. The germline V gene has CDR1 DFQATT and CDR2 SNEGSKA (reference sequence). This CDR3 region has 15 residues. The CDR3 coding sequence is TGCAGTGCCAATCTTCTAGCGGGGGAATACAATGAGCAGTTCTTC. Translation: CSANLLAGEYNEQFF.